This is a list of T cell receptor beta chains from one sample in a study of blood T cell repertoires in COVID-19. Libraries were prepared by immunoSEQ multiplex PCR; TCRdb keeps only in-frame clonotypes and omits some of them. The top ten hold approximately 7.6% of the sample, which has around 25,000 clones, under 90% seen once. Sequencing was done on a sample of peripheral blood. The receptor source for this set is a human donor in a cohort sampled during active COVID-19. Both conserved end residues are part of each CDR3. The D gene is left open where the match is weak. The listing skips clone size in some rows; elsewhere it reads once, few, many or a size class.

abundance	v_gene	j_gene	d_gene	CDR3aa	CDR3nt
few	TRBV2	TRBJ1-2	TRBD1	CASSGQGANYGYTF	TGTGCCAGCAGCGGACAGGGGGCTAACTATGGCTACACCTTC
NA	TRBV19	TRBJ1-5	TRBD1	CASRRDRDGVQPQHF	TGTGCCAGTAGACGCGACAGGGACGGAGTACAGCCCCAGCATTTT
NA	TRBV2	TRBJ2-5	NA	CASSVGGTQYF	TGTGCCAGCAGCGTGGGGGGAACCCAGTACTTC
NA	TRBV4-1	TRBJ2-7	NA	CASSQPAGTAAYEQYF	TGCGCCAGCAGCCAACCGGCGGGGACGGCGGCCTACGAGCAGTACTTC
NA	TRBV6-2/TRBV6-3	TRBJ1-4	NA	CASSYVPGMVNEKLFF	TGTGCCAGCAGTTATGTTCCGGGGATGGTGAATGAAAAACTGTTTTTT
NA	TRBV3-1/TRBV3-2	TRBJ1-5	NA	CASSQEQGNQPQHF	TGTGCCAGCAGCCAAGAACAGGGCAATCAGCCCCAGCATTTT
NA	TRBV4-1	TRBJ2-1	NA	CASSQSRPIRNEQFF	TGCGCCAGCAGCCAATCTAGGCCTATACGCAATGAGCAGTTCTTC
NA	TRBV27	TRBJ1-4	NA	CASSFTPHNEKLFF	TGTGCCAGCAGTTTCACACCCCATAATGAAAAACTGTTTTTT
NA	TRBV18	TRBJ1-6	NA	CASSPQGGPPLHF	TGTGCCAGCTCACCGCAGGGAGGCCCACCCCTCCACTTT
NA	TRBV18	TRBJ1-1	NA	CASSVGGNTEAFF	TGTGCCAGCTCTGTCGGAGGGAACACTGAAGCTTTCTTT
NA	TRBV11-2	TRBJ1-5	TRBD1	CASSLDGQGNQPQHF	TGTGCCAGCAGCTTAGACGGACAGGGTAATCAGCCCCAGCATTTT
NA	TRBV5-1	TRBJ2-2	TRBD1	CASSADRVDTGELFF	TGCGCCAGCAGCGCCGACAGGGTCGACACCGGGGAGCTGTTTTTT
NA	TRBV19	TRBJ2-1	TRBD1	CASGIPGGEQFF	TGTGCCTCTGGTATCCCAGGGGGTGAGCAGTTCTTC
NA	TRBV5-6	TRBJ2-5	TRBD2	CASSLVLLAGEKETQYF	TGTGCCAGCAGCTTGGTCCTTCTAGCGGGGGAGAAGGAGACCCAGTACTTC
NA	TRBV10-3	TRBJ2-1	TRBD2	CAISESNSVAGGYNEQFF	TGTGCCATCAGTGAGTCGAATTCGGTAGCGGGAGGTTACAATGAGCAGTTCTTC
NA	TRBV4-3	TRBJ2-2	TRBD2	CASSRKSGGAPGELFF	TGCGCCAGCAGCCGAAAGAGCGGGGGGGCCCCCGGGGAGCTGTTTTTT
NA	TRBV2	TRBJ1-2	TRBD1	CASSTDRFEYGYTF	TGTGCCAGCAGTACGGACAGGTTCGAGTATGGCTACACCTTC
NA	TRBV11-2	TRBJ2-1	TRBD2	CASSQLPGTSPFF	TGTGCCAGCAGCCAACTACCCGGGACTAGCCCGTTCTTC
NA	TRBV15	TRBJ1-1	NA	CATSRVQGDTEAFF	TGTGCCACCAGCAGAGTACAGGGTGACACTGAAGCTTTCTTT
NA	TRBV24-1	TRBJ1-1	TRBD1	CATSEWTGANTEAFF	TGTGCCACCAGTGAGTGGACAGGCGCGAACACTGAAGCTTTCTTT
NA	TRBV28	TRBJ1-2	NA	CASSLGGGASSNYGYTF	TGTGCCAGCAGTCTGGGAGGGGGGGCCTCCTCTAACTATGGCTACACCTTC
NA	TRBV11-3	TRBJ2-2	NA	CASSQGGRATGELFF	TGTGCCAGCAGCCAGGGGGGCAGGGCCACCGGGGAGCTGTTTTTT
NA	TRBV5-1	TRBJ1-2	TRBD1	CASSLQGVLSGYTF	TGCGCCAGCAGCTTGCAGGGGGTTCTTTCTGGCTACACCTTC
NA	TRBV12-5	TRBJ2-2	TRBD2	CASGLFRGLAGITGELFF	TGTGCTAGTGGTTTGTTCAGAGGCCTAGCGGGGATCACCGGGGAGCTGTTTTTT
NA	TRBV5-1	TRBJ1-3	NA	CASSADGSSGNTIYF	TGCGCCAGCAGCGCGGATGGATCCTCTGGAAACACCATATATTTT
NA	TRBV5-6	TRBJ1-2	NA	CASSLRGFSGYGYTF	TGTGCCAGCAGCTTGAGAGGGTTTTCCGGCTATGGCTACACCTTC
NA	TRBV25-1	TRBJ1-1	TRBD1	CASSTGGVAFF	TGTGCCAGCAGCACAGGGGGCGTTGCTTTCTTT
NA	TRBV23-1	TRBJ1-2	NA	CASSHRRNCRVTPYGYTF	TGCGCCAGCAGTCATCGTAGAAATTGCAGGGTAACCCCCTATGGCTACACCTTC
NA	TRBV4-1	TRBJ1-3	NA	CASSQEPTSSGNTIYF	TGCGCCAGCAGCCAAGAGCCCACCAGCTCTGGAAACACCATATATTTT
once	TRBV29-1	TRBJ1-1	NA	CSVDRRSEAFF	TGCAGCGTTGACCGGCGGTCTGAAGCTTTCTTT
NA	TRBV19	TRBJ1-1	NA	CASSQPRMNTEAFF	TGTGCCAGTAGTCAGCCGAGGATGAACACTGAAGCTTTCTTT
NA	TRBV6-2/TRBV6-3	TRBJ2-7	NA	CASSLHSYEQYF	TGTGCCAGCAGTTTACACAGCTACGAGCAGTACTTC
NA	TRBV7-2	TRBJ2-2	NA	CASSFTQGWGELFF	TGTGCCAGCAGTTTTACACAGGGTTGGGGGGAGCTGTTTTTT
NA	TRBV5-6	TRBJ1-1	TRBD1	CASSPTDRSNTEAFF	TGTGCCAGCAGCCCAACGGACAGGTCGAACACTGAAGCTTTCTTT
NA	TRBV2	TRBJ2-2	NA	CASRGAAAGELFF	TGTGCCAGCAGGGGGGCAGCGGCCGGGGAGCTGTTTTTT
NA	TRBV7-9	TRBJ2-3	TRBD1	CASSSGQGASYLIDTQYF	TGTGCCAGCAGCTCTGGACAGGGGGCGAGTTATTTAATAGATACGCAGTATTTT
NA	TRBV7-8	TRBJ2-5	TRBD2	CASSTSGGDQETQYF	TGTGCCAGCAGCACTAGCGGGGGGGACCAAGAGACCCAGTACTTC
NA	TRBV6-1	TRBJ1-2	TRBD1	CASSARMRQGGGYGYTF	TGTGCCAGCAGTGCGAGAATGAGGCAGGGGGGAGGTTATGGCTACACCTTC
NA	TRBV28	TRBJ1-1	NA	CASSRSSGSEAFF	TGTGCCAGCAGCCGATCCTCTGGGAGTGAAGCTTTCTTT
NA	TRBV19	TRBJ2-7	TRBD2	CASSPVSGRAIYEQYF	TGTGCCAGTAGTCCCGTTAGCGGGAGAGCAATCTACGAGCAGTACTTC
NA	TRBV29-1	TRBJ2-3	NA	CSVGAGLSTDTQYF	TGCAGCGTTGGGGCAGGCCTTAGCACAGATACGCAGTATTTT
NA	TRBV3-1/TRBV3-2	TRBJ2-3	TRBD1	CASRSTGENTDTQYF	TGTGCCAGCAGAAGCACAGGGGAAAACACAGATACGCAGTATTTT
NA	TRBV11-2	TRBJ2-3	NA	CASSLVGDTQYF	TGTGCCAGCAGCTTAGTCGGAGATACGCAGTATTTT
NA	TRBV5-1	TRBJ1-1	NA	CASSLGDRVTEAFF	TGCGCCAGCAGCTTGGGCGACAGAGTCACTGAAGCTTTCTTT
NA	TRBV6-5	TRBJ1-4	NA	CASSSPGRGQKLFF	TGTGCCAGCAGTTCCCCCGGCAGGGGACAAAAACTGTTTTTT
NA	TRBV5-5	TRBJ2-7	NA	CASSFDSLSYEQYF	TGTGCCAGCAGCTTTGACAGCCTATCCTACGAGCAGTACTTC
NA	TRBV5-1	TRBJ1-3	NA	CASSLGGWNTIYF	TGCGCCAGCAGCTTGGGCGGGTGGAACACCATATATTTT
few	TRBV7-9	TRBJ2-7	TRBD1	CASSLLGQLYEQYF	TGTGCCAGCAGCTTACTGGGACAGCTCTACGAGCAGTACTTC
NA	TRBV19	TRBJ1-4	TRBD1	CASTHGGTGGKLFF	TGTGCCAGTACCCATGGGGGGACAGGGGGAAAACTGTTTTTT
NA	TRBV7-2	TRBJ2-7	TRBD2	CASSLGPGTSGSYEQYF	TGTGCCAGCAGCTTAGGCCCCGGGACTAGCGGGAGTTACGAGCAGTACTTC
NA	TRBV2	TRBJ1-2	NA	CASSIRDTVSYGYTF	TGTGCCAGCAGTATACGGGACACCGTCAGCTATGGCTACACCTTC
NA	TRBV9	TRBJ2-3	TRBD2	CASSAVAGYTDTQYF	TGTGCCAGCAGCGCAGTAGCGGGCTACACAGATACGCAGTATTTT